The 2 T cell receptor beta chains given below trace back to one sample, sequenced in a study of T cell responses to AZD1222 COVID-19 vaccine. Sequenced by immunoSEQ multiplex PCR; TCRdb stores in-frame clones only, minus some. Of approximately 130,000 clones listed, over 90% are singletons. The material sequenced was peripheral blood, taken on day 0 of AZD1222 vaccination. The origin of the receptors is an adult in good health.

This sequence joins TRBV5-1 and TRBJ1-2, with TRBD1 identical over 7 bases. There are 13 residues in the CDR3. CDR1 and CDR2 from the germline V gene are SGHRS and YFSETQ. V lost 4 bases to trimming and J lost 7 bases; unmatched junction nucleotides: 7. The chain's CDR3 is CASSLTGEGGYTF. In DNA form, the CDR3 reads TGCGCCAGCAGCCTCACAGGGGAGGGTGGCTACACCTTC.

The chain couples TRBV6-2 or TRBV6-3 to TRBJ1-4; D unclear. V was pared by 2 bases and J by 7 bases, with 11 bases between. Per germline, CDR1 MNHEY and CDR2 SVGEGT. The CDR3 is 14 residues long. CDR3: CASSYEVEGEKLFF. The CDR3 coding sequence is TGTGCCAGCAGTTACGAGGTGGAGGGTGAAAAACTGTTTTTT.